Given below is one T cell receptor (beta chain) in context. The target antigen is unknown. Some clones are missing from TCRdb's copy, which holds only in-frame ones; the method was immunoSEQ multiplex PCR. This table has 120,000 to 150,000 clones, around 90% appearing once. This sample is part of a study of T cell responses to AZD1222 COVID-19 vaccine. Findings of the study overall: Scientists sampled the repertoires only once the peak T cell response had passed. Vaccine-associated CD4 TCRs spanned spike, dominant at 160-218 and 743-854.

V gave up 6 bases and J gave up 8 bases, with 19 bases separating them. Germline CDR1 is MNHEY and CDR2 is SVGAGI. CDR3 size: 14 residues. The TCR comes from an adult who received the MenACWY meningococcal vaccine as a control. This chain links TRBV6-5 with TRBJ1-2; D unclear. The input for sequencing was peripheral blood, taken 28 days after the second dose of the MenACWY control vaccine. As DNA, the CDR3 is TGTGCCAGCAGCGCTGGGGTGTCTTCCACAGGCTACACCTTC. This translates into CASSAGVSSTGYTF.